The rows below give T cell receptor beta chains drawn from one sample of a study of T-cell reconstitution after alpha-beta-depleted transplantation in children. TCRdb itself ran the PCR reads through MiXCR, one entry per CDR3 protein. This table has under 300,000 distinct CDR3 sequences, around 10% appearing once. The sequenced sample was peripheral blood, obtained 180 days after TCRalphabeta/CD19-depleted stem cell transplant. The receptors were gathered from a male patient under 10 years old who had a stem cell transplant for chronic granulomatous disease, so the T cells may come from the graft donor. Both conserved end residues are part of each CDR3. D genes are given only for firm matches. Part of the rows lack a size; the others show once, few, many or a class for expanded clones.

NA	few	TRBV5-6	TRBJ2-2	CASSPRWTEDTGELFF	TGTGCCAGCAGCCCCCGTTGGACAGAGGACACCGGGGAGCTGTTTTTT
TRBD1	many	TRBV7-9	TRBJ2-1	CASSLAGQGSNEQFF	TGTGCCAGCAGCTTAGCGGGACAGGGGAGCAATGAGCAGTTCTTC
TRBD1	many	TRBV7-8	TRBJ2-3	CASSHRQGRTDTQYF	TGTGCCAGCAGCCACCGACAGGGAAGGACAGATACGCAGTATTTT
NA	many	TRBV12-3/TRBV12-4	TRBJ2-3	CASSVLARGDTQYF	TGTGCCAGCAGTGTCCTTGCTCGGGGGGATACGCAGTATTTT
TRBD1	NA	TRBV18	TRBJ2-7	CASSRDRGTYYEQYF	TGTGCCAGCTCACGGGACAGGGGGACATACTACGAGCAGTACTTC
TRBD1	few	TRBV13	TRBJ2-1	CASSWGQGARNEQFF	TGTGCCAGCAGCTGGGGACAGGGGGCTAGGAATGAGCAGTTCTTC
TRBD2	many	TRBV9	TRBJ2-1	CASSRGSGDEQFF	TGTGCCAGCAGCAGAGGGAGCGGGGATGAGCAGTTCTTC
TRBD1	many	TRBV20-1	TRBJ1-1	CSAPQRFRGRQSAFF	TGCAGTGCGCCTCAGAGGTTCAGGGGGCGCCAGTCAGCTTTCTTT
TRBD2	many	TRBV6-5	TRBJ2-7	CASSYSTSGLYEQYF	TGTGCCAGCAGTTACAGCACTAGCGGTCTCTACGAGCAGTACTTC
NA	once	TRBV12-3/TRBV12-4	TRBJ1-4	CASSFERKVSRPATNEKLFF	TGTGCCAGCAGTTTCGAAAGGAAAGTGTCCCGTCCGGCAACTAATGAAAAACTGTTTTTT
NA	many	TRBV6-1	TRBJ2-6	CASSLDRAGANVLTF	TGTGCCAGCAGCTTGGACCGAGCTGGGGCCAACGTCCTGACTTTC
NA	many	TRBV20-1	TRBJ1-5	CSARGVSGHHNQPQHF	TGCAGTGCTAGGGGAGTCTCCGGACATCACAATCAGCCCCAGCATTTT
TRBD2	many	TRBV15	TRBJ2-5	CATSRERGLETQYF	TGTGCCACCAGCAGAGAGCGGGGGTTAGAGACCCAGTACTTC
TRBD2	many	TRBV7-9	TRBJ2-7	CASSRSSGREAYEQYF	TGTGCCAGCAGCCGTTCTAGCGGGAGGGAGGCCTACGAGCAGTACTTC
NA	few	TRBV20-1	TRBJ2-3	CSAREVAGTDTQYF	TGCAGTGCTAGAGAGGTAGCGGGCACAGATACGCAGTATTTT
NA	many	TRBV9	TRBJ1-2	CASSEGRAVYGYTF	TGTGCCAGCAGCGAAGGGCGGGCAGTCTATGGCTACACCTTC
NA	NA	TRBV19	TRBJ2-1	CASTSADEQFF	TGTGCCAGTACCTCCGCGGATGAGCAGTTCTTC
NA	many	TRBV20-1	TRBJ2-1	CSAPPIASYNEQFF	TGCAGTGCCCCCCCTATAGCTTCCTACAATGAGCAGTTCTTC
NA	many	TRBV7-2	TRBJ2-4	CASSSGEAENIQYF	TGTGCCAGCAGCTCCGGAGAGGCTGAAAACATTCAGTACTTC
TRBD1	many	TRBV5-1	TRBJ2-3	CASSFGTGITDTQYF	TGCGCCAGCAGCTTCGGGACAGGAATCACAGATACGCAGTATTTT
TRBD1	many	TRBV4-1	TRBJ2-5	CASRPGGGQETQYF	TGCGCCAGCAGACCAGGGGGCGGGCAAGAGACCCAGTACTTC
TRBD2	NA	TRBV5-1	TRBJ2-1	CASSLASGSREQFF	TGCGCCAGCAGCTTGGCTAGCGGGAGTCGAGAGCAGTTCTTC
NA	NA	TRBV4-3	TRBJ2-3	CASSQPGDTRYF	TGCGCCAGCAGCCAACCAGGTGATACGCGGTATTTT
NA	many	TRBV6-1	TRBJ2-7	CASSGGDRFYEQYF	TGTGCCAGCAGTGGGGGGGACAGATTCTACGAGCAGTACTTC
TRBD2	NA	TRBV28	TRBJ2-7	CAGGGGRSLYEQYF	TGTGCCGGCGGGGGAGGGAGGTCCCTCTACGAGCAGTACTTC
NA	many	TRBV19	TRBJ2-3	CASSSPDVAPFTDTQYF	TGTGCCAGTAGTAGCCCCGACGTGGCCCCCTTCACAGATACGCAGTATTTT
NA	many	TRBV12-3/TRBV12-4	TRBJ1-1	CASRRQGVRGEAFF	TGTGCCAGCAGAAGGCAGGGAGTAAGGGGTGAAGCTTTCTTT
NA	NA	TRBV5-1	TRBJ2-5	CASSFGTYQETQYF	TGCGCCAGCAGCTTTGGGACCTACCAAGAGACCCAGTACTTC
NA	NA	TRBV6-5	TRBJ2-7	CASSYARGDYEQYF	TGTGCCAGCAGTTACGCCAGGGGCGACTACGAGCAGTACTTC
NA	many	TRBV20-1	TRBJ2-3	CSASLQRPSTDTQYF	TGCAGTGCTAGTCTCCAGCGGCCTAGCACAGATACGCAGTATTTT
NA	few	TRBV19	TRBJ1-1	CASSRAGWTEAFF	TGTGCCAGTAGCCGGGCGGGGTGGACTGAAGCTTTCTTT
TRBD2	many	TRBV7-3	TRBJ2-3	CASSAISGSSGDTQYF	TGTGCCAGCAGCGCGATTAGCGGGAGCTCCGGAGATACGCAGTATTTT
NA	NA	TRBV19	TRBJ2-1	CASSIGSRTSYNEQFF	TGTGCCAGTAGTATTGGCAGTCGAACCTCCTACAATGAGCAGTTCTTC
NA	many	TRBV12-3/TRBV12-4	TRBJ2-1	CASSKPEPYNEQFF	TGTGCCAGCAGTAAGCCCGAACCCTACAATGAGCAGTTCTTC
NA	few	TRBV2	TRBJ2-7	CASSPDHRVDEQYF	TGTGCCAGCAGCCCGGACCACCGGGTAGACGAGCAGTACTTC
TRBD2	many	TRBV3-1	TRBJ2-3	CASSQDRSGRTGTQYF	TGTGCCAGCAGCCAAGATCGGAGCGGGAGAACTGGTACGCAGTATTTT
TRBD1	many	TRBV30	TRBJ1-4	CAWRIQGDEEKLFF	TGTGCCTGGCGTATACAGGGGGATGAAGAAAAACTGTTTTTT
NA	many	TRBV29-1	TRBJ2-3	CSVRASTDTQYF	TGCAGCGTGCGGGCCTCCACAGATACGCAGTATTTT
NA	many	TRBV20-1	TRBJ2-7	CSARSPGHPYEQYF	TGCAGTGCTAGATCTCCGGGACACCCCTACGAGCAGTACTTC
NA	many	TRBV27	TRBJ2-7	CASSLGAAGRSPYEQYF	TGTGCCAGCAGTTTAGGAGCGGCGGGGCGATCCCCCTACGAGCAGTACTTC
NA	many	TRBV27	TRBJ2-7	CASSFGQPSEQYF	TGTGCCAGCAGTTTCGGACAGCCTTCCGAGCAGTACTTC
TRBD2	many	TRBV7-8	TRBJ2-3	CASSEPSGGTDTQYF	TGTGCCAGCAGCGAACCTAGCGGGGGCACAGATACGCAGTATTTT
TRBD2	NA	TRBV29-1	TRBJ2-5	CSVGWVGGPQETQYF	TGCAGCGTTGGATGGGTGGGAGGGCCCCAAGAGACTCAGTACTTC
TRBD2	many	TRBV7-9	TRBJ2-1	CASSLVAGADNEQFF	TGTGCCAGCAGCTTAGTTGCGGGAGCTGACAATGAGCAGTTCTTC
TRBD1	many	TRBV7-9	TRBJ2-5	CASSGYRGQETQYF	TGTGCCAGCAGCGGATACAGGGGGCAAGAGACCCAGTACTTC
TRBD2	many	TRBV12-3/TRBV12-4	TRBJ2-5	CASTPGDSGGTETQYF	TGTGCCAGCACCCCCGGGGATAGCGGGGGGACGGAGACCCAGTACTTC
TRBD2	many	TRBV20-1	TRBJ2-1	CSARREGRDNEQFF	TGCAGTGCTAGGAGGGAGGGCCGAGACAATGAGCAGTTCTTC
TRBD2	many	TRBV28	TRBJ2-3	CASKRTSGAPDTQYF	TGTGCCAGCAAGAGGACTAGCGGGGCCCCGGATACGCAGTATTTT
TRBD1	many	TRBV28	TRBJ2-5	CASSSQRTGGRKTQYF	TGTGCCAGCAGTTCCCAACGGACAGGGGGAAGGAAGACCCAGTACTTC
TRBD2	NA	TRBV20-1	TRBJ2-5	CSARAGLAEKQETQYF	TGCAGTGCTAGGGCAGGACTAGCGGAAAAACAAGAGACCCAGTACTTC
NA	many	TRBV4-2	TRBJ2-1	CASSQEALESYNEQFF	TGTGCCAGCAGCCAAGAGGCACTTGAGTCCTACAATGAGCAGTTCTTC